The present T cell receptor (beta chain) was sequenced within a study of OX40 agonist ivuxolimab in advanced cancers. CDR3 size: 13 residues. Germline CDR1 is MDHEN and CDR2 is SYDVKM. Trimming removed 6 bases at V and 11 bases at J, with 17 bases between. Clones were read by immunoSEQ multiplex PCR, and TCRdb kept only the in-frame ones, dropping some. The table shows some 84,000 clones, with 89% occurring only once. The source was CD4+ or CD8+ T cells sorted from blood, collected in a trial of the OX40 agonist ivuxolimab. This chain joins TRBV28 and TRBJ1-5; unclear D gene. This receptor was obtained from an adult with an advanced solid tumor such as melanoma, head and neck, liver or kidney cancer. The CDR3 DNA reads as TGTGCCAGCAGGATCATATCAGGTCCGACCCAGCATTTT. Translation: CASRIISGPTQHF.